Following are 11 T cell receptor beta chains from one sample sequenced in a study of T cells in Graves' hyperthyroidism and ophthalmopathy. TCR beta CDR3 region amplification was performed from RNA transcripts. The HTBI primer set drove a first-round RT-PCR of the TCR CDR3. TCRdb fed the multiplex PCR reads into MiXCR, producing one record per CDR3 protein. Of more than 550,000 distinct CDR3 sequences listed, 45% are singletons. Sequencing was performed on peripheral blood or thyroid tissue (not recorded which). These receptors were obtained from an adult man with Graves' disease, either hyperthyroidism or ophthalmopathy (not recorded which).

CDR3 loop: CATSSLLGSGANVLTF. DNA for the CDR3: TGTGCCACCAGCAGCTTGCTGGGCTCTGGGGCCAACGTCCTGACTTTC. The rearrangement links TRBV15 to TRBJ2-6; D is ambiguous. The CDR3 extends over 16 amino acids. Trimming removed 3 bases at V and 0 bases at J, with 9 bases between. Per germline, CDR1 LNHNV and CDR2 YYDKDF (reference sequence).

This clonotype has a handful of counts. J is TRBJ2-5 and V is TRBV7-9; D unresolved. Germline assignment: CDR1 SEHNR and CDR2 FQNEAQ (reference sequence). CDR3 length: 9 amino acids. The germline V and J ends were trimmed by 3 bases and 9 bases, with 2 bases remaining between them. The CDR3 sequence: CASSFAQYF. In DNA form, the CDR3 reads TGTGCCAGCAGCTTTGCCCAGTACTTC.

The CDR3 here is CASSLVRGARDEQYF. The CDR3, as DNA: TGCGCCAGCAGCTTGGTTCGGGGGGCGCGTGACGAGCAGTACTTC. V usage is TRBV5-1 and J usage is TRBJ2-7; TRBD2 might be the D (7 bases). The CDR3 totals 15 residues. From germline, CDR1 is SGHRS and CDR2 YFSETQ. V lost 0 bases, J lost 5 bases, and 15 bases lay in between.

V is TRBV2 and J is TRBJ2-6, with D tentatively TRBD1 (5 bases). This CDR3 spans 12 amino acids. The V end was cut by 1 base, the J end by 18 bases, with 13 bases between. Germline V CDR1 and CDR2: SNHLY, FYNNEI. The CDR3 loop reads CASSEGWGSTTF. As DNA, the CDR3 is TGTGCCAGCAGTGAAGGTTGGGGCTCCACGACTTTC.

This clonotype has more than one count but fewer than ten. This rearrangement joins TRBV12-3 or TRBV12-4 to TRBJ1-5; weak D call: TRBD1 (5 bases). V lost 2 bases, J lost 4 bases, and 9 bases lay in between. This CDR3 is 14 amino acids long. This CDR3 is CASSLRGLNQPQHF. As DNA, the CDR3 is TGTGCCAGCAGTTTACGGGGCCTTAATCAGCCCCAGCATTTT.

The rearrangement joins TRBV10-3 to TRBJ2-1, with TRBD1 identical over 10 bases. This CDR3 comprises 14 residues. Germline-derived CDR1 and CDR2 are ENHRY and SYGVKD. The V and J ends lost 5 bases and 6 bases, in that order; junction bases with no gene match: 4. This chain's CDR3 is CAISRGTGVNEQFF. DNA for the CDR3: TGTGCCATCAGTCGGGGGACAGGGGTCAATGAGCAGTTCTTC.

Only one count was recorded for this clonotype. Because it lacks the conserved phenylalanine or tryptophan at the end, this CDR3 is likely a read error. The limits of the CDR3 on the DNA are not certain, so only TCRdb's listed CDR3 is given. V is TRBV6-1 and J is TRBJ1-5; TRBD1, the table's D call, was not compared with the DNA. Germline V CDR1 and CDR2: MNHNS, SASEGT. Termini included, the CDR3 measures 9 amino acids. The CDR3 reads CASSEGRQG.

V and J are TRBV13 and TRBJ1-1; D possibly corresponds to TRBD1 (5 bases). The length of the CDR3 is 12 residues. CDR1 is PRHDT and CDR2 is FYEKMQ in the germline V gene (reference sequence). Trimming removed 3 bases from V and 6 bases from J, with 8 bases in between. CDR3 amino acids: CASSFKGPEAFF. Written as DNA, the CDR3 is TGTGCCAGCAGCTTTAAGGGGCCTGAAGCTTTCTTT.

This clonotype was seen more than once but under ten times. The chain is built from TRBV11-3 and TRBJ2-7; TRBD1 agrees at 7 bases. The CDR3 length is 14 residues. From germline, CDR1 is SGHNT and CDR2 YENEEA. J lost 6 bases, V lost 6 bases, and 11 bases had no gene match. In DNA form, the CDR3 reads TGTGCCAGCAGTGTGACAGGGTTCTTCTCCGAGCAGTACTTC. This encodes CASSVTGFFSEQYF.

V is TRBV29-1 and J is TRBJ1-5, with D possibly TRBD1 on 5 matching bases. The CDR3 is 13 amino acids. V lost 8 bases and J lost 6, with 17 bases in between. Germline loops: CDR1 SQVTM, CDR2 ANQGSEA. The CDR3 loop reads CSQDAGRGQPQHF. CDR3 bases: TGCAGCCAAGATGCAGGGAGAGGTCAGCCCCAGCATTTT.

The rearrangement links TRBV7-9 to TRBJ2-2; 7 nucleotides match TRBD2. Trimming removed 4 bases from V and 8 bases from J; junction bases left unmatched: 7. In germline, CDR1 is SEHNR, CDR2 FQNEAQ (reference sequence). The CDR3 has 14 amino acids. The CDR3 is CASSSLRLAGELFF. CDR3 sequence (DNA): TGTGCCAGCAGCTCCTTACGACTAGCAGGGGAGCTGTTTTTT.